The rows below give T cell receptor beta chains drawn from one sample of a study of response to subunit inactivated influenza vaccine. MiXCR was run by TCRdb on the RT-PCR reads, yielding one entry per CDR3 protein. The data show approximately 520,000 distinct CDR3 sequences, with approximately 24% seen just once and approximately 2% held by the top ten. The source was CD4+ T cells sorted from PBMCs, collected 5 days after vaccination. The source is a man aged 45-60 years who received an inactivated influenza vaccine. The CDR3 runs from the conserved cysteine through the conserved F or W. D genes are given only for firm matches. Some rows mark clone size as missing; the rest say once, few, many or name a class of expanded clone.

.	.	TRBV5-4	TRBJ1-6	CASSLPQAEHRIYNSPLHF	TGTGCCAGCAGCTTACCCCAAGCCGAGCATCGCATCTATAATTCACCCCTCCACTTT
.	.	TRBV5-4	TRBJ1-2	CASSLAGPTSNYGYTF	TGTGCCAGCAGCTTGGCAGGTCCTACTTCTAACTATGGCTACACCTTC
.	.	TRBV5-4	TRBJ2-2	CASSLENKRGELFF	TGTGCCAGCAGCTTGGAGAATAAACGCGGGGAGCTGTTTTTT
TRBD1	.	TRBV6-2/TRBV6-3	TRBJ2-2	CASRMRGRGLTGELFF	TGTGCCAGCAGAATGAGGGGCAGGGGGCTAACCGGGGAGCTGTTTTTT
.	many	TRBV24-1	TRBJ2-1	CATSDLPGASSYNEQFF	TGTGCCACCAGTGATTTACCAGGGGCAAGCTCCTACAATGAGCAGTTCTTC
.	.	TRBV20-1	TRBJ2-3	CSAGATDTQYF	TGCAGTGCTGGGGCCACAGATACGCAGTATTTT
.	few	TRBV5-6	TRBJ2-5	CASSSIAAEETQYF	TGTGCCAGCAGCTCCATCGCCGCGGAGGAGACCCAGTACTTC
.	many	TRBV6-2/TRBV6-3	TRBJ2-3	CASSRGRSDTQYF	TGTGCCAGCAGTCGCGGCCGCTCAGATACGCAGTATTTT
TRBD2	.	TRBV20-1	TRBJ2-1	CSARGSSGGAPNEQFF	TGCAGTGCTAGAGGCTCTAGCGGGGGGGCCCCCAATGAGCAGTTCTTC
.	.	TRBV25-1	TRBJ2-1	CASRGESSYNEQLF	TGTGCCAGCAGAGGGGAGAGCTCCTACAATGAGCAGCTCTTC
.	.	TRBV10-3	TRBJ1-5	CASGTGGSNQPQHF	TGTGCCAGCGGGACGGGCGGTAGCAATCAGCCCCAGCATTTT
.	few	TRBV6-5	TRBJ2-5	CASSYSRGEETQYF	TGTGCCAGCAGTTATTCCAGGGGAGAAGAGACCCAGTACTTC
.	.	TRBV5-1	TRBJ2-7	CASSRRGPRDYEQYF	TGCGCCAGCAGCAGGAGGGGGCCTCGTGACTACGAGCAGTACTTC
TRBD1	.	TRBV6-1	TRBJ2-7	CASRRTGALRSYEQYF	TGTGCCAGCAGGAGGACAGGGGCCCTCCGCTCCTACGAGCAGTACTTC
TRBD1	.	TRBV7-9	TRBJ2-3	CASSTRGGQSWDTQYF	TGTGCCAGCAGCACCCGTGGGGGACAGAGCTGGGATACGCAGTATTTT
TRBD2	.	TRBV9	TRBJ2-1	CASSVAGLAGGLSEQFF	TGTGCCAGCAGCGTAGCTGGACTAGCGGGAGGGTTGAGTGAGCAGTTCTTC
.	.	TRBV29-1	TRBJ1-5	CSVEGRAGQPQHF	TGCAGCGTTGAAGGGAGGGCGGGCCAGCCCCAGCATTTT
TRBD2	.	TRBV10-3	TRBJ2-1	CAISESRDRLAASNEQFF	TGTGCCATCAGTGAGTCGAGGGACAGACTAGCGGCGAGTAATGAGCAGTTCTTC
TRBD1	.	TRBV2	TRBJ2-7	CASSEGPGQGPYEQYF	TGTGCCAGCAGTGAAGGCCCGGGACAGGGTCCTTACGAGCAGTACTTC
.	.	TRBV20-1	TRBJ2-5	CSAREGRNYQETQYF	TGCAGTGCTAGAGAGGGGCGGAACTACCAAGAGACCCAGTACTTC
TRBD2	.	TRBV28	TRBJ2-7	CASTLGGRAYEQYF	TGTGCCAGCACCTTGGGCGGGAGGGCGTACGAGCAGTACTTC
TRBD1	.	TRBV11-3	TRBJ1-2	CASSSGQGFNGYTF	TGTGCCAGCAGCTCCGGACAGGGGTTCAATGGCTACACCTTC
TRBD1	.	TRBV10-3	TRBJ2-7	CAISESDRGSYEQYF	TGTGCCATCAGTGAGTCCGACAGGGGTTCCTACGAGCAGTACTTC
TRBD1	few	TRBV7-2	TRBJ2-7	CASSLAGDSSYEQYF	TGTGCCAGCAGCTTAGCGGGGGACAGCTCCTACGAGCAGTACTTC
.	few	TRBV5-6	TRBJ2-2	CASSRDPNTGELFF	TGTGCCAGCAGCAGGGACCCAAACACCGGGGAGCTGTTTTTT
.	.	TRBV11-3	TRBJ2-1	CASSLGLGRFNEQFF	TGTGCCAGCAGCTTAGGACTAGGACGGTTCAATGAGCAGTTCTTC
TRBD2	.	TRBV6-5	TRBJ2-7	CASSYSVSGVYEQYF	TGTGCCAGCAGTTACTCGGTTAGCGGGGTCTACGAGCAGTACTTC
TRBD2	few	TRBV6-2/TRBV6-3	TRBJ2-1	CASTHSGGAGNEQFF	TGTGCCAGCACCCATAGCGGGGGGGCCGGGAATGAGCAGTTCTTC
.	.	TRBV3-1	TRBJ2-3	CASSQPSDTQYF	TGTGCCAGCAGTCAACCCTCAGATACGCAGTATTTT
.	.	TRBV5-1	TRBJ2-2	CASSLTQGVSGELFF	TGCGCCAGCAGCCTGACGCAGGGTGTCTCCGGGGAGCTGTTTTTT
.	many	TRBV28	TRBJ2-2	CASRTSGGELFF	TGTGCCAGCAGGACCTCGGGCGGGGAGCTGTTTTTT
.	few	TRBV5-6	TRBJ2-2	CASSLDIAANTGELFF	TGTGCCAGCAGCTTGGATATCGCAGCGAACACCGGGGAGCTGTTTTTT
TRBD1	few	TRBV7-9	TRBJ1-4	CASSLRQGDPNEKLFF	TGTGCCAGCAGCTTAAGACAGGGCGATCCTAATGAAAAACTGTTTTTT
TRBD2	.	TRBV30	TRBJ2-7	CAWSVGLAGYEQYF	TGTGCCTGGAGTGTAGGGCTAGCGGGGTACGAGCAGTACTTC
TRBD2	few	TRBV6-2/TRBV6-3	TRBJ2-3	CASMAGGVNTQYF	TGTGCCAGCATGGCGGGAGGAGTAAATACGCAGTATTTT
TRBD1	.	TRBV29-1	TRBJ2-7	CSVGRQGSSYEQYF	TGCAGCGTGGGACGACAGGGAAGCTCCTACGAGCAGTACTTC
.	few	TRBV6-1	TRBJ2-1	CASSGLVARYNEQFF	TGTGCCAGCAGTGGGCTAGTGGCCCGATACAATGAGCAGTTCTTC
TRBD2	.	TRBV29-1	TRBJ2-5	CSVGDPKLRGGQETQYF	TGCAGCGTCGGAGATCCAAAATTGAGGGGAGGGCAAGAGACCCAGTACTTC
TRBD1	.	TRBV4-1	TRBJ1-1	CASSHPGQRLTEAFF	TGCGCCAGCAGCCACCCGGGACAGAGGCTAACTGAAGCTTTCTTT
.	.	TRBV4-3	TRBJ2-5	CASSQEQTSFHVGQYF	TGCGCCAGCAGCCAAGAGCAGACTAGTTTTCACGTCGGCCAGTACTTC
TRBD1	.	TRBV6-1	TRBJ2-1	CASSRRDSLYNEQFF	TGTGCCAGCTCTAGACGGGACAGTTTGTACAATGAGCAGTTCTTC
.	few	TRBV12-5	TRBJ2-3	CASGPGIGALDTQYF	TGTGCTAGTGGTCCGGGGATAGGTGCCCTCGATACGCAGTATTTT
.	many	TRBV7-2	TRBJ2-1	CASSLARDEQFF	TGTGCCAGCAGCTTAGCTAGGGATGAGCAGTTCTTC
TRBD1	.	TRBV19	TRBJ1-1	CASTDQGGTEAFF	TGTGCCAGTACCGATCAGGGGGGCACTGAAGCTTTCTTT
TRBD1	.	TRBV6-1	TRBJ1-5	CASSEGGTVNQPQHF	TGTGCCAGCAGTGAAGGCGGGACAGTCAATCAGCCCCAGCATTTT
TRBD1	.	TRBV10-3	TRBJ2-7	CAISGPDRTYEQYF	TGTGCCATCAGTGGCCCGGACAGGACCTACGAGCAGTACTTC
.	few	TRBV9	TRBJ2-1	CASSVAGTVGYEQFF	TGTGCCAGCAGCGTAGCTGGGACGGTCGGGTATGAGCAGTTCTTC